The 25 T cell receptor beta chains below come from one sample, sequenced in a study of blood T cell repertoires in COVID-19. TCRdb's table, derived via immunoSEQ multiplex PCR, lists solely in-frame clones and lacks some. The table records 110,000 or so clones, about 74% of them present only once. Sequenced sample: peripheral blood. The receptors were sampled from a man in his sixties or seventies with acute or convalescent COVID-19.

The gene calls are TRBV9 and TRBJ2-7, with a possible D match to TRBD2 (6 bases). Germline V CDR1 and CDR2: SGDLS, YYNGEE. The ends were cut back, 4 bases at V and 7 bases at J, with 15 bases in the middle. This CDR3 spans 13 amino acids. CDR3 nucleotides: TGTGCCAGCAGCCCCCAGGGAGGAGGGGAGCAGTACTTC. Its translation: CASSPQGGGEQYF.

The V gene is TRBV7-9, the J gene TRBJ2-1; no definite D call. CDR3 size: 15 residues. The ends were cut back, 5 bases at V and 9 bases at J, with 20 bases in the middle. Germline-derived CDR1 and CDR2 are SEHNR and FQNEAQ (reference sequence). The CDR3 DNA reads as TGTGCCAGCAGCCCAAAGTTTCGGGTTTCAATTGAGCAGTTCTTC. Translation: CASSPKFRVSIEQFF. Full variable domain (outside the CDR3, taken from reference TRBV7-9 and TRBJ2-1): DTGVSQNPRHKITKRGQNVTFRCDPISEHNRLYWYRQTLGQGPEFLTYFQNEAQLEKSRLLSDRFSAERPKGSFSTLEIQRTEQGDSAMYLCASSPKFRVSIEQFFGPGTRLTVL.

This clone was observed a few times. This sequence joins TRBV3-1 (or the pseudogene TRBV3-2) and TRBJ2-1, with 14 bases lining up with TRBD2. CDR1 is LGHDT and CDR2 is YNNKEL in the germline V gene (reference sequence). Trimming cost V 3 bases and J 0 bases; bases outside gene matches: 4. This CDR3 comprises 18 residues. Here the CDR3 DNA reads TGTGCCAGCAGCCAGACTAGCGGGAGGGCCTCCTCCTACAATGAGCAGTTCTTC. Amino acids: CASSQTSGRASSYNEQFF.

The chain carries TRBV27 and TRBJ1-6; D is unclear. The CDR3 length is 17 residues. Germline CDR1 reads MNHEY; CDR2 reads SMNVEV (reference sequence). The ends were cut back, 4 bases at V and 4 bases at J, with 17 bases in the middle. CDR3 DNA sequence: TGTGCCAGCAGTTCATCTTCCGGGTCTCGTTATAATTCACCCCTCCACTTT. It is translated as CASSSSSGSRYNSPLHF.

The V gene is TRBV28, the J gene TRBJ2-3; D is undetermined. Deletions cut 6 bases from V and 4 bases from J, with 8 bases between. The CDR3 loop spans 12 amino acids. CDR1 is MDHEN and CDR2 is SYDVKM in the germline V gene. The CDR3 DNA follows: TGTGCCAGCAGCTCGAGCGCAGATACGCAGTATTTT. Amino acid sequence: CASSSSADTQYF.

This sequence joins TRBV11-3 and TRBJ2-1; 10 positions match TRBD2. The CDR3 contains 16 residues. Germline V gene data show CDR1 as SGHNT and CDR2 as YENEEA. Trimming at V came to 1 base and at J to 3 bases, leaving 3 bases not matched to a gene. The CDR3: CASSLGSSGGYNEQFF. The CDR3 DNA sequence: TGTGCCAGCAGCTTAGGGTCTAGCGGGGGCTACAATGAGCAGTTCTTC.

This clone is a singleton in its sample. The chain couples TRBV7-8 to TRBJ2-1, with 7 positions matching TRBD2. The V and J ends lost 5 bases and 7 bases, in that order; junction bases with no gene match: 8. CDR3 length equals 14 residues. Germline V gene lookup returns CDR1 SGHVS and CDR2 FQNEAQ. CDR3 loop: CASSPGGSTNEQFF. The CDR3 DNA reads TGTGCCAGCAGCCCCGGGGGGTCCACAAATGAGCAGTTCTTC.

This sequence joins TRBV7-9 and TRBJ2-3; 7 positions agree with TRBD2. Germline trimming cut 5 bases from V and 4 bases from J; bases unmatched to any gene: 6. Germline V CDR1 and CDR2: SEHNR, FQNEAQ (reference sequence). The CDR3 runs 14 residues. The CDR3: CASSPGLSADTQYF. In DNA, the CDR3 is TGTGCCAGCAGCCCGGGACTATCGGCAGATACGCAGTATTTT.

The J gene is TRBJ1-5, the V gene TRBV9, with a weak D call TRBD1 (5 bases). V shed 7 bases and J shed 2 bases, with 10 bases lying between them. In germline, CDR1 is SGDLS, CDR2 YYNGEE. CDR3 length equals 13 residues. CDR3 sequence reads: CASSGPGNQPQHF. Written as DNA, the CDR3 is TGTGCCAGCTCAGGGCCCGGCAATCAGCCCCAGCATTTT.

The chain joins TRBV3-1 (or the pseudogene TRBV3-2) to TRBJ2-2; the D gene is possibly TRBD2 (6 bases). CDR1 and CDR2 from the germline V gene are LGHDT and YNNKEL (reference sequence). The germline V and J ends were trimmed by 3 bases and 6 bases, with 14 bases remaining between them. CDR3 length equals 15 residues. The DNA for the CDR3 is TGTGCCAGCAGCCAGGTGGGACTGACGGCCGGGGAGCTGTTTTTT. Amino acids: CASSQVGLTAGELFF.

The rearrangement joins TRBV5-4 to TRBJ2-7; 13 nucleotides match TRBD2. Germline CDR1 SGHNT, CDR2 YYREEE (reference sequence). J gave up 4 bases and V 5 bases, and 6 bases lay outside the gene matches. CDR3 length: 15 residues. In nucleotides, the CDR3 is TGTGCCAGCAGTTTAGGACTAGCGGGAGAGTACGAGCAGTACTTC. It is translated as CASSLGLAGEYEQYF.

This chain joins TRBV3-1 (or the pseudogene TRBV3-2) and TRBJ2-1; perhaps TRBD1 as D (6 bases). The germline CDR1 and CDR2 sequences are LGHDT and YNNKEL (reference sequence). There are 12 residues in the CDR3. Trimming stripped 1 base from V and 10 bases from J, with 8 bases between. DNA of the CDR3: TGTGCCAGCAGCCAAGGACAGGTGGAGCAGTTCTTC. Its translation is CASSQGQVEQFF.

V and J are TRBV28 and TRBJ2-3, with TRBD2 identical over 7 bases. CDR3 length equals 15 residues. Looked up from germline, CDR1 is MDHEN and CDR2 is SYDVKM. Trimming cost V 5 bases and J 3 bases; bases outside gene matches: 8. The CDR3 reads CASSRASGMTDTQYF. DNA for the CDR3: TGTGCCAGCAGTCGGGCTAGCGGTATGACAGATACGCAGTATTTT.

The V gene is TRBV9, the J gene TRBJ2-3; 8 bases line up with TRBD2. Unmatched junction bases numbered 8, after V lost 3 bases and J lost 2 bases. This CDR3 is 16 amino acids long. Germline V gene data show CDR1 as SGDLS and CDR2 as YYNGEE. The CDR3 coding sequence is TGTGCCAGCAGCGACTTAGCGGGGAGGTCCACAGATACGCAGTATTTT. Translation: CASSDLAGRSTDTQYF.

The chain employs TRBV6-5 and TRBJ2-7, with 8 bases fitting TRBD2. V was clipped by 4 bases and J by 3 bases; unmatched bases: 2. This CDR3 is built from 13 residues. Germline V gives CDR1 MNHEY, CDR2 SVGAGI. The CDR3 loop is CASSSGTSYEQYF. The DNA of the CDR3 is TGTGCCAGCAGTTCCGGGACTAGCTACGAGCAGTACTTC.

The DNA of the CDR3 is TGTGCCTGGAGTGTACGGGCAGGGGGCGAATCAGATACGCAGTATTTT. It translates to CAWSVRAGGESDTQYF. This chain uses TRBV30 with TRBJ2-3; 8 positions agree with TRBD1. Germline V gene lookup returns CDR1 GTSNPN and CDR2 SVGIG (reference sequence). This CDR3 is built from 16 residues. V was clipped by 0 bases and J by 4 bases; unmatched bases: 9.

V and J are TRBV28 and TRBJ2-3; no definite D call. This CDR3 is 14 amino acids long. The germline V and J ends were trimmed by 6 bases and 7 bases, with 17 bases remaining between them. From germline, CDR1 is MDHEN and CDR2 SYDVKM. The CDR3 here is CASSEIYSPNTQYF. CDR3 in DNA: TGTGCCAGCAGCGAAATTTACTCCCCCAATACGCAGTATTTT.

As DNA, the CDR3 is TGTGCCAGCAGTTCCAACAGGGGTGAGTCACCCCTCCACTTT. Protein: CASSSNRGESPLHF. The V gene is TRBV6-5, the J gene TRBJ1-6; 7 positions match TRBD1. This CDR3 has 14 amino acids. The junction had 7 bases not matched to a gene; V was cut back by 4 bases and J by 10 bases. Germline V gives CDR1 MNHEY, CDR2 SVGAGI.

The V call is TRBV3-1 (or the pseudogene TRBV3-2), the J call TRBJ2-6; the match to TRBD1 covers 7 bases. Germline CDR1 and CDR2: LGHDT and YNNKEL (reference sequence). The CDR3 has 16 residues. V lost 7 bases, J lost 1 base, and 7 bases stayed unmatched. Written as DNA, the CDR3 is TGTGCCAGCAAACACAGGGGTCTTTCTGGGGCCAACGTCCTGACTTTC. As protein: CASKHRGLSGANVLTF.

This clone turned up a few times. The chain uses TRBV9 and TRBJ2-2; D possibly corresponds to TRBD1 (5 bases). Germline V gene lookup returns CDR1 SGDLS and CDR2 YYNGEE. The CDR3 has 15 residues. V lost 0 bases and J 3 bases, leaving 9 bases between the germline ends. CDR3 in amino acids: CASSVGSGHTGELFF. DNA for the CDR3: TGTGCCAGCAGCGTAGGATCAGGGCACACCGGGGAGCTGTTTTTT.

The rearrangement uses TRBV30 and TRBJ2-1; 10 bases match TRBD1. The CDR3 runs 15 residues. Germline loops: CDR1 GTSNPN, CDR2 SVGIG (reference sequence). Unmatched junction bases numbered 8, after V lost 1 base and J lost 8 bases. As DNA, the CDR3 is TGTGCCTGGAGTGCAGGACAGGGGGTCGGGGATGAGCAGTTCTTC. Protein sequence: CAWSAGQGVGDEQFF.

This sequence joins TRBV28 and TRBJ1-2; D is possibly TRBD1 (5 bases). This CDR3 has 14 residues. Per germline, CDR1 MDHEN and CDR2 SYDVKM. V was clipped by 4 bases and J by 2 bases, with 11 bases between them. DNA of the CDR3: TGTGCCAGCAGTTGGGGCAGGGCCAACTATGGCTACACCTTC. Translated, it gives CASSWGRANYGYTF.

The gene calls are TRBV5-6 and TRBJ2-2, with D possibly being TRBD1 (6 bases). The CDR3 runs to 17 residues. V lost 2 bases, J lost 4 bases, and 18 bases lay in between. Germline lookup yields CDR1 SGHDT and CDR2 YYEEEE. The DNA for the CDR3 is TGTGCCAGCAGCTTTAGCCCGGCGCAGGGGAGCACCGGGGAGCTGTTTTTT. Amino acids: CASSFSPAQGSTGELFF. Filled out from reference TRBV5-6 and TRBJ2-2, the complete variable domain reads DAGVTQSPTHLIKTRGQQVTLRCSPKSGHDTVSWYQQALGQGPQFIFQYYEEEERQRGNFPDRFSGHQFPNYSSELNVNALLLGDSALYLCASSFSPAQGSTGELFFGEGSRLTVL.

V and J are TRBV19 and TRBJ2-7; TRBD2 agrees at 9 bases. V lost 7 bases to trimming and J lost 0 bases; unmatched junction nucleotides: 4. Germline-derived CDR1 and CDR2 are LNHDA and SQIVND (reference sequence). The CDR3 is 14 amino acids. The CDR3 coding sequence is TGTGCCAGTAAGACTAGCGGAAACTCCTACGAGCAGTACTTC. This sequence encodes CASKTSGNSYEQYF.

The chain recombines TRBV28 with TRBJ2-1; 9 nucleotides match TRBD2. The length of the CDR3 is 15 residues. Per the germline V gene, CDR1 is MDHEN and CDR2 is SYDVKM. J lost 6 bases, V lost 7 bases, and 10 bases had no gene match. CDR3 nucleotide sequence: TGTGCCAGCAACCCAACTGGCGGGAGGGCCAATGAGCAGTTCTTC. As protein: CASNPTGGRANEQFF. Full variable domain (outside the CDR3, taken from reference TRBV28 and TRBJ2-1): DVKVTQSSRYLVKRTGEKVFLECVQDMDHENMFWYRQDPGLGLRLIYFSYDVKMKEKGDIPEGYSVSREKKERFSLILESASTNQTSMYLCASNPTGGRANEQFFGPGTRLTVL.